This T cell receptor (beta chain) was sequenced for a study of regulatory T cells. Study-level results: In patients, unique TRB V-J pairs were restricted and V/J usage skewed, especially in Tregs.

As for this clone: The antigen is unknown.

All CD3G-deficient patients showed autoimmunity, more severe in two. Patients, 2 to 39 years old, had expanded memory T-cell proportions. The PCR used 52 TRBV and 13 TRBJ primers. Profiled with immunoSEQ multiplex PCR; TCRdb holds only in-frame clones, not every one. The profile shows some 17,000 clones, more than 85% of them singletons. This sequence was found in a person aged 18-29 years with CD3G deficiency. The source material was CD8+ T cells sorted from blood.

CDR3 in DNA: TGTGCCAGCAGTTTAAGTAGGAATTCACCCCTCCACTTT. Translating it yields CASSLSRNSPLHF. V gene TRBV27 combines with J gene TRBJ1-6, with D uncertain. V was cut by 2 bases and J by 7 bases, with 6 bases left in between. There are 13 residues in the CDR3. Per germline, CDR1 MNHEY and CDR2 SMNVEV (reference sequence).